This T cell receptor beta chain was captured by sequencing in a study of T cells after yellow fever vaccination. Study at large: With SMART-Seq v4 Ultra Low Input, the fractions containing low cell numbers were prepared.

Germline loops: CDR1 MNHNY, CDR2 SVGAGI (reference sequence). CDR3 length: 13 amino acids. Trimming shortened V by 7 bases and J by 5 bases, and 12 bases separated the two germline ends. Via MiXCR, TCRdb re-called the 5' RACE reads, giving one row per CDR3 protein. Among 200,000 to 250,000 distinct CDR3 sequences listed, approximately 3% were seen once. Sequences were derived from CD4+ T cells sorted from PBMCs, sampled 10 days after the yellow fever booster vaccination. The rearrangement uses TRBV6-6 and TRBJ1-5; the D gene is possibly TRBD1 (6 bases). This TCR came from a man in his late teens or twenties who received the YFV17D yellow fever vaccine. The CDR3 DNA reads as TGTGCCAGCACCCCAGGGGCGGATCAGCCCCAGCATTTT. This encodes CASTPGADQPQHF.